Included here is one TCR beta chain sequence, with context. Per the study methods: Estimated nucleated cell counts came from reference gene primer amplification. Sequenced by immunoSEQ multiplex PCR; TCRdb stores in-frame clones only, minus some. D and trimming come from the DNA, and the V and J calls and clone size come from that table. The sample has about 150,000 clones, around 86% seen once. V gave up 6 bases and J gave up 13 bases; unmatched junction bases: 11. The CDR3 is made up of 14 amino acids. The germline V gene has CDR1 MNHEY and CDR2 SVGAGI. The sample originates from a study of blood T cell repertoires in COVID-19. Study information: Specimens from acute and convalescent COVID-19 originated in the United States, Italy and Spain. PBMCs, B-cell-depleted T cells, or T cells provided the cDNA or gDNA that made up the material.

Input material: peripheral blood. This receptor was identified in a man aged 45-65 years who had recovered from COVID-19. The genes are TRBV6-5 and TRBJ2-4; 11 nucleotides align to TRBD1. Written as DNA, the CDR3 is TGTGCCAGCAGACCTGGACAGGGGGCGAGGGACCAGTACTTC. It translates to CASRPGQGARDQYF.